The rows below give T cell receptor beta chains drawn from one sample of a study of blood T cell repertoires in COVID-19. Repertoires were generated with immunoSEQ multiplex PCR, while TCRdb's copy carries only in-frame clones and drops some. The top ten hold around 8.8% of the sample, which has some 210,000 clones, more than 80% seen once. Sequenced input: PBMCs or T cells enriched from blood (not recorded which). The receptor set was obtained from a man between 40 and 49 years old who had recovered from COVID-19. The CDR3 runs from the conserved cysteine through the conserved F or W. The order of the fields is CDR3 protein, CDR3 DNA, V gene, clone size, J gene, D gene. D genes are given only for firm matches. The listing skips clone size in some rows; elsewhere it reads once, few, many or a size class.

CDR3: CASGLADRGYLTGELFF; DNA: TGTGCTAGTGGTTTGGCCGACAGGGGATATTTGACCGGGGAGCTGTTTTTT; V: TRBV12-5; size: .; J: TRBJ2-2; D: TRBD1
CDR3: CASTLTGTESYNEQFF; DNA: TGTGCCAGCACGTTAACCGGGACAGAATCTTACAATGAGCAGTTCTTC; V: TRBV27; size: .; J: TRBJ2-1; D: TRBD1
CDR3: CASSSLSPDHADRINTEAFF; DNA: TGTGCCAGCAGCTCACTTTCCCCGGACCACGCGGACAGGATTAACACTGAAGCTTTCTTT; V: TRBV5-5; size: large; J: TRBJ1-1; D: TRBD1
CDR3: CASSAPGTAGVAGYTF; DNA: TGTGCCAGCAGTGCCCCCGGGACAGCGGGCGTTGCTGGCTACACCTTC; V: TRBV6-1; size: .; J: TRBJ1-2; D: TRBD1
CDR3: CASSPSISYSLEYF; DNA: TGTGCCAGCAGCCCTTCGATTTCTTACTCCCTGGAGTACTTC; V: TRBV11-2; size: .; J: TRBJ2-7; D: .
CDR3: CASSFRQSSSYNEQFF; DNA: TGTGCCAGCAGTTTTCGGCAGTCTAGCTCCTACAATGAGCAGTTCTTC; V: TRBV27; size: .; J: TRBJ2-1; D: .
CDR3: CASSQQGTADTQYF; DNA: TGTGCCAGCTCCCAACAGGGTACTGCAGATACGCAGTATTTT; V: TRBV18; size: .; J: TRBJ2-3; D: .
CDR3: CASSPRGTGYEQYF; DNA: TGTGCCAGCTCACCACGGGGGACAGGTTACGAGCAGTACTTC; V: TRBV18; size: once; J: TRBJ2-7; D: TRBD1
CDR3: CASSGTGDPNEKLFF; DNA: TGTGCCAGTTCCGGGACAGGGGATCCTAATGAAAAACTGTTTTTT; V: TRBV19; size: once; J: TRBJ1-4; D: TRBD1
CDR3: CASSRYLGLNTEAFF; DNA: TGTGCCAGCAGTAGATACCTCGGTTTGAACACTGAAGCTTTCTTT; V: TRBV6-5; size: .; J: TRBJ1-1; D: .
CDR3: CASRPGHINYGYTF; DNA: TGCGCCAGCAGGCCGGGACATATTAACTATGGCTACACCTTC; V: TRBV10-2; size: few; J: TRBJ1-2; D: .
CDR3: CASSPGLAGGPLARNEQFF; DNA: TGTGCCAGCAGCCCAGGACTAGCGGGGGGCCCTTTGGCCCGCAATGAGCAGTTCTTC; V: TRBV3-1/TRBV3-2; size: .; J: TRBJ2-1; D: TRBD2
CDR3: CASSLAQGNYGYTF; DNA: TGTGCCAGCAGCTTAGCCCAGGGAAACTATGGCTACACCTTC; V: TRBV7-6; size: .; J: TRBJ1-2; D: .